This T cell receptor (beta chain) was sequenced during a study of response to subunit inactivated influenza vaccine. Whole-study results and caveats: Each seasonal flu vaccination may recruit only limited new T cells, authors suggested.

V shed 4 bases, J shed 5 bases, and the junction held 5 bases outside the gene matches. This CDR3 region has 14 residues. From germline, CDR1 is DFQATT and CDR2 SNEGSKA (reference sequence). Each CDR3 protein gets one entry after TCRdb re-called the RT-PCR reads with MiXCR. The repertoire consists of 530,000 or so distinct CDR3 sequences, with 25% occurring once and the leading ten covering less than 2.5%. Note on this clonotype: Its antigen remains unidentified.

The rearrangement joins TRBV20-1 to TRBJ2-1; 10 bases map to TRBD2. This receptor was identified in a man aged 50 to 60 who received an inactivated influenza vaccine. This specimen was CD4+ T cells sorted from PBMCs, taken approximately 5 days after vaccination. The CDR3 here is CSATSGRAHNEQFF. The CDR3 DNA reads as TGCAGTGCTACCAGCGGGAGGGCCCACAATGAGCAGTTCTTC.